The rows below give T cell receptor beta chains drawn from one sample of a study of CD8 T cells in Susac syndrome. Via MiXCR, TCRdb re-called the immunoSEQ multiplex PCR reads, giving one row per CDR3 protein. The repertoire holds 250,000 to 300,000 distinct CDR3 sequences, roughly 84% seen once, with about 0.11% in the top ten. The material sequenced was CD8+ T cells from PBMCs. The receptor source for this set is a human donor with multiple sclerosis. The CDR3 runs from the conserved cysteine through the conserved F or W. Each record gives: CDR3 length, V gene, clone size, J gene, D gene, CDR3 protein, CDR3 DNA. The D gene is left open where the match is weak. Some rows have no size entry. The others give once, few or many, or a class for an expanded clone.

>22|TRBV28|once|TRBJ2-1|TRBD2
CASSLRDREYGTSGSSYNEQFF
TGTGCCAGCAGTCTCCGGGACAGGGAGTACGGGACTAGCGGGAGCTCCTACAATGAGCAGTTCTTC
>15|TRBV28|.|TRBJ2-1|TRBD2
CASSLGLAGTCEQFF
TGTGCCAGCAGTTTAGGCCTAGCGGGAACCTGTGAGCAGTTCTTC
>15|TRBV7-9|.|TRBJ1-4|.
CASSLGPDEGEKLFF
TGTGCCAGCAGCTTAGGGCCCGATGAGGGTGAAAAACTGTTTTTT
>15|TRBV27|.|TRBJ1-1|TRBD1
CASSPRTGENTEAFF
TGTGCCAGCAGTCCGAGGACAGGGGAGAACACTGAAGCTTTCTTT
>16|TRBV5-1|.|TRBJ2-7|.
CASSSLPDRLSYEQYF
TGCGCCAGCAGCTCCCTTCCGGACAGACTCTCCTACGAGCAGTACTTC
>17|TRBV24-1|.|TRBJ2-5|.
CATSDFLPESHQETQYF
TGTGCCACCAGTGATTTCTTACCAGAAAGCCACCAAGAGACCCAGTACTTC
>17|TRBV28|.|TRBJ1-2|.
CASSLRGQLAPGYGYTF
TGTGCCAGCAGTTTGCGAGGACAACTCGCGCCGGGCTATGGCTACACCTTC
>16|TRBV20-1|.|TRBJ1-5|TRBD1
CSARDQRQVRGQPQHF
TGCAGTGCTAGAGATCAACGACAGGTCAGGGGGCAGCCCCAGCATTTT
>14|TRBV28|many|TRBJ2-7|.
CASSLAGSSYEQYF
TGTGCCAGCAGTTTGGCGGGAAGCTCCTACGAGCAGTACTTC
>14|TRBV24-1|once|TRBJ2-1|TRBD1
CATSDPDRINEQFF
TGTGCCACCAGTGATCCGGACAGGATAAATGAGCAGTTCTTC
>17|TRBV4-1|once|TRBJ2-5|TRBD2
CASSTLAGGPAAETQYF
TGCGCCAGCAGCACCCTAGCGGGAGGACCAGCTGCCGAGACCCAGTACTTC
>15|TRBV7-6|.|TRBJ1-2|TRBD1
CASSSLQGAFGGYTF
TGTGCCAGCAGCTCTTTACAGGGGGCGTTTGGTGGCTACACCTTC
>13|TRBV27|.|TRBJ1-2|.
CASSFGATAGYTF
TGTGCCAGCAGTTTTGGGGCCACGGCAGGCTACACCTTC
>16|TRBV5-1|.|TRBJ2-6|TRBD1
CASSLDRGIGANVLTF
TGCGCCAGCAGCTTGGACAGGGGAATCGGGGCCAACGTCCTGACTTTC
>13|TRBV19|.|TRBJ1-1|.
CASSISSGVEAFF
TGTGCCAGTAGTATTTCTTCGGGGGTTGAAGCTTTCTTT